This TCR beta chain was found in a study of T cell clonality in common variable immunodeficiency (dated by TCRdb to the mid-2010s). For this chain, trimming is 6 bases at the V end and 7 bases at the J end, and the number of junction bases without a gene match is 7. As encoded in the germline V gene, CDR1 is SGHTA while CDR2 is FQGNSA. From cysteine to phenylalanine, the CDR3 is 14 amino acids long. The CDR3 was read in part: 33 bases, with the frame set at base 1. CVID samples and control samples contributed equivalent amounts of genomic DNA as sequencing input. For every sample, a 60 bp segment covering the rearranged TCRbeta CDR3 region was amplified and then sequenced. The immunoSEQ assay, a bias-corrected multiplex PCR with high-throughput sequencing, was employed for TCRbeta amplification. The paper's processing steps were these. Every unique nucleotide sequence counted as a clone and was annotated with V, D and J genes, copy number and frequency. Sequences were labeled productive if in frame, and non-productive if out of frame or containing stop codons. As previously described, clonality was calculated on the basis of Shannon's entropy. The predicted amino acid sequences of productive clones were used to derive the mean CDR3 Kyte-Doolittle hydropathy. The R hclust function was used to hierarchically cluster scaled V gene usage with Manhattan distance and complete linkage. Sharing of clones by CDR3 amino acid sequence was evaluated by resampling 12 repertoires per group over 100 rounds. The repertoires were screened for some 70 published EBV-specific TCRbeta sequences and approximately 230 published CMV-specific TCRbeta sequences. Analysis left out a couple of CVID samples that produced under 10,000 sequences, so 35 to 50 CVID repertoires remained. TCRdb took over this immuneACCESS table, retaining in-frame rearrangements with V and J assigned. Such tables are incomplete; in checked studies, under half of the missing clones stem from an unresolved V gene, and the remainder is unexplained. That table supplies the V and J calls and clone size; D and trimming were determined from the DNA. This sample includes about 50,000 clones, and none of them was observed just once. About 2% of the sample is in the top ten clones.

Results the study describes overall, beyond this receptor: Fewer deletions and N-nucleotide insertions were reportedly observed in CVID TCRbeta sequences, and highly modified clones with 13 or more V deletions were reportedly absent from CVID TCRbeta sequences. Compared with healthy controls, CVID subjects showed increased TCRbeta clonality (t-test p = 0.018), a feature most characteristic of about a third of subjects. CVID subjects shared fewer TCRbeta clones with each other than healthy controls did (p < 0.0001). Patient heterogeneity within the CVID cohort put limits on correlating repertoire features with clinical complications. Even though DNA input was the same, control samples had an average of roughly 76,000 unique sequences each, compared with approximately 32,000 in CVID samples. According to the authors, figuring out what caused the increased clonality in CVID would require sequencing the repertoires of T cell subpopulations.

This clone was observed a few times. This clone's antigen is unknown. The sequenced fragment ends 3 residues before the CDR3 boundary, so the rest is inferred from the germline J gene. Predominantly Caucasian heritage was noted among both the CVID patients and the healthy controls. Heparinized peripheral whole blood samples of about 5 to 8.5 ml were collected from each donor. TCRbeta CDR3 repertoires were sequenced from genomic DNA of adults with common variable immune deficiency (CVID) and healthy adult controls. A total of some 22 healthy adult volunteers (around 12 female and roughly ten male; age range about 20 to 66 years, mean age around 35) were included in the control group. Diluted blood was density-centrifuged over Hypaque 1077 or Ficoll-Paque to isolate peripheral blood mononuclear cells. Genomic DNA was obtained from unsorted mononuclear cells through either Qiagen column purification or a centrifugation-based method.

Sequencing input: peripheral blood mononuclear cells. This receptor was taken from a person aged 18 to 70 in good health. The chain is made from TRBV7-2 and TRBJ1-2; TRBD1 fits 11 bases in the junction. CDR3 DNA, as far as it was read: TGTGCCAGCAGAGCAGGACAGGGGGCGTTTGGC. Its protein is CASRAGQGAFG. The whole CDR3 region reads CASRAGQGAFGYTF.